This is a list of T cell receptor beta chains from one sample in a study of blood T cell repertoires in COVID-19. The protocol was immunoSEQ multiplex PCR, while the TCRdb copy is restricted to in-frame clones and leaves out a portion. The sample comprises around 340,000 clones, 86% of which are singletons, and roughly 7.1% rests with the top ten. The sequenced sample consisted of peripheral blood. Source of these receptors: an older woman with COVID-19, enrolled during active disease. CDR3s include the opening cysteine and the closing phenylalanine or tryptophan. Size values are once, few and many counts, or a class for expanded clones, and some rows have none.

abundance,v_gene,j_gene,CDR3aa
-,TRBV3-1/TRBV3-2,TRBJ2-2,CASSQSVGELFF
-,TRBV11-3,TRBJ2-1,CASSLLAGGYNEQFF
-,TRBV12-5,TRBJ1-1,CASGLTPGTEAFF
-,TRBV5-1,TRBJ1-6,CASSLAVRGFGNSPLHF
-,TRBV6-5,TRBJ2-7,CASSTTSGGTYEQYF
-,TRBV19,TRBJ2-5,CASSILLYSGGETQYF
-,TRBV29-1,TRBJ1-5,CSVRTGTNQPQHF
-,TRBV13,TRBJ2-1,CASSIWAGGFNEQFF
-,TRBV7-2,TRBJ2-5,CASSLVAGGGETQYF
-,TRBV7-2,TRBJ2-7,CASSLVGASGLEYF
once,TRBV5-4,TRBJ1-2,CASSADSYGYTF
-,TRBV20-1,TRBJ2-7,CSAWYSRQYF
-,TRBV30,TRBJ2-1,CAGDAGGYNEQFF
-,TRBV7-3,TRBJ2-1,CASRHGGASYNEQFF
-,TRBV4-1,TRBJ1-1,CASSQEAGETEAFF
-,TRBV3-1/TRBV3-2,TRBJ1-6,CASSLKQGYYNSPLHF
-,TRBV23-1,TRBJ1-5,CASSPPRGQGTPLNQPQHF
-,TRBV4-3,TRBJ2-1,CASSQDLSGRGLTGEQFF
-,TRBV15,TRBJ2-7,CATSRDVAGGREQYF
-,TRBV15,TRBJ2-6,CATSRGQGAGANVLTF
-,TRBV4-1,TRBJ1-4,CASSDRQDEKLFF
-,TRBV19,TRBJ2-1,CASSISRGAYNEQFF
-,TRBV19,TRBJ1-3,CASKIGQTGNTIYF
-,TRBV3-1/TRBV3-2,TRBJ2-5,CASSQGASPPETQYF
-,TRBV4-1,TRBJ2-3,CASSPILEGAQATQYF
-,TRBV18,TRBJ1-4,CASSTSAVGEKLFF
-,TRBV4-1,TRBJ1-1,CASSQLGGRGTEAFF
-,TRBV7-3,TRBJ2-1,CASSLFQGYNEQFF
-,TRBV12-3/TRBV12-4,TRBJ2-4,CASSLGLAGIQYF
few,TRBV14,TRBJ1-3,CASSQDAGSGNTIYF
-,TRBV12-3/TRBV12-4,TRBJ1-1,CASSLARGEAFF
-,TRBV4-2,TRBJ2-1,CASSQIAGGQYNEQFF
-,TRBV7-9,TRBJ2-5,CASSLTGGGEETQYF
-,TRBV6-4,TRBJ2-1,CASGSSLMDRYYNEQFF
-,TRBV5-1,TRBJ2-1,CASSMTGGTNEQFF
-,TRBV23-1,TRBJ2-1,CASSQVEVAGGSVSLDEQFF
-,TRBV6-6,TRBJ2-1,CASSSKGDEQFF
-,TRBV7-2,TRBJ2-1,CASSSNWTSGAYNEQFF
-,TRBV7-3,TRBJ1-1,CASSLGTANTEAFF
-,TRBV10-3,TRBJ2-7,CATLPPGSEQYF
-,TRBV7-9,TRBJ2-7,CASSSDRISYEQYF
-,TRBV24-1,TRBJ1-1,CATSRLYLGAFF
-,TRBV4-1,TRBJ1-2,CASSQDLGGTGGYGYTF
-,TRBV6-5,TRBJ2-6,CASKSGYSGANVLTF
-,TRBV14,TRBJ1-1,CASSQGSSTEAFF
-,TRBV6-5,TRBJ2-7,CASSSDRGIRDEQYF
once,TRBV5-3,TRBJ2-7,CARSWDRGDEQYF
-,TRBV21-1,TRBJ1-2,CASSKAGARRPNYGYTF
-,TRBV4-1,TRBJ2-7,CASSQVGMGRDEQYF